The present TCR beta chain was sequenced within a study of pediatric ulcerative colitis (dated by TCRdb to the late 2010s). With respect to the entire study: Among the ulcerative colitis patients, about seven had pancolitis and two had left-sided colitis, and histology in every patient was consistent with ulcerative colitis. From nine newly diagnosed, treatment-naive pediatric ulcerative colitis patients and four non-IBD control children, paired blood and rectal samples were collected. By Pediatric Ulcerative Colitis Activity Index, two patients had mild disease, several had moderate disease and three had acute severe colitis.

There are a few counts of this clone. The target of this receptor is not known. The sample holds no much larger clone one base away, and base qualities are not on file. Rearranged CDR3 beta regions were amplified from genomic DNA with multiplex V and J primers using the immunoSEQ TRB Survey service. To keep sequencing depth the same across samples, survey-level depth of up to 500,000 reads per sample was applied. Libraries were purified and pooled, and sequencing was performed on Illumina technology. Under the source paper's analysis protocol: Productive clonality, sample overlap, pairwise scatters, CDR3 beta length, V/D/J gene usage and productiveness were assessed with immunoSEQ online tools. Calculated diversity was defined as the number of unique rearrangements divided by total templates times 100, and Shannon and Simpson indices were additionally computed. Principal component analysis used the R prcomp function and ggbiplot package on Z-score normalized data. Morisita's index was used to measure clonal overlap between blood and rectum within each subject. TCRdb carries this immuneACCESS record with in-frame sequences only. Its versions omit some clonotypes, under half of them owing to an unresolved V gene in the studies checked, with the rest unexplained. That table is the source of V, J and clone size, and D and trimming were worked out from the DNA. For this sample there are 55,000 to 65,000 clones; 77% appear just once. Of the sample, 4% to 6.5% is held by the ten largest clones.

Before the diagnostic colonoscopy, none of the ulcerative colitis patients had been given any immunosuppressive medication. A blood sample was obtained concurrently with the colonoscopy. The Wizard kit (Promega) was used to extract genomic DNA from both blood and intestinal samples. General conclusions and limits of the study: Because the repertoires came from total lymphocyte DNA, rare subsets such as regulatory T cells may have patterns that are not reflected. Two rectal CDR3 clonotypes were detected in all ulcerative colitis patients and were not detected in any of the controls. Rectal repertoire features separated controls, mild-moderate and acute severe colitis patients; acute severe colitis showed reduced rectal diversity due to clonal expansions. Only a few individuals were included in the healthy control group, which was small. For technical reasons, substantially fewer templates were yielded by the blood samples of a couple of patients, and these blood samples were excluded from blood-rectal overlap analysis. Clonal overlap between a subject's own blood and rectum was significantly greater in ulcerative colitis patients than in controls, which suggests more T cell trafficking to inflamed tissue.

The specimen was blood. The source of this sequence is a boy aged 10-17 years with moderate ulcerative colitis.

The nucleotides are TGCGCCAGCAGCTTGGGGACAGGGACTGAAGCTTTCTTT. It translates as CASSLGTGTEAFF. The chain is assembled from TRBV5-1 and TRBJ1-1, with 8 middle bases fitting TRBD1. The junction shows trimming of 0 bases on V and 5 bases on J, and the gene matches do not reach 0 bases of it. The germline V gene supplies CDR1 SGHRS and CDR2 YFSETQ. From its cysteine to its phenylalanine, the CDR3 spans 13 amino acids. Only the CDR3 DNA stays, 39 bases, in frame from base 1.